The 13 T cell receptor beta chains reported below all come from one sample, sequenced in a study of cytomegalovirus exposure and HLA in healthy donors. Amplification used 60 Vbeta primers and 13 Jbeta primers. Measured with immunoSEQ multiplex PCR; TCRdb has only the in-frame clones, and not every one. The sample carries fewer than 85,000 clones, approximately 78% recorded once. The sample taken for sequencing was PBMCs. The receptors derive from a man aged 35-49 years in good health and CMV-seronegative.

The sample holds a few counts of this clone. The chain employs TRBV5-6 and TRBJ1-6, with unresolved D. The CDR3 loop spans 13 amino acids. Germline V CDR1 and CDR2: SGHDT, YYEEEE. V was clipped by 4 bases and J by 8 bases, with 10 bases between them. The CDR3 region has the DNA TGTGCCAGCAGCCCCTCCTCCTATTCACCCCTCCACTTT. It codes for CASSPSSYSPLHF.

The chain couples TRBV5-1 to TRBJ2-3; weak D call: TRBD1 (6 bases). The CDR3 is 13 amino acids. Germline V lookup: CDR1 SGHRS, CDR2 YFSETQ. With 3 bases removed from V and 5 bases from J, the gap between germline ends came to 10 bases. The CDR3 nucleotides are TGCGCCAGCAGCTGGGGGCAGGGAGATACGCAGTATTTT. This sequence encodes CASSWGQGDTQYF.

V and J are TRBV9 and TRBJ1-2, with D possibly being TRBD1 (6 bases). Germline CDR1 is SGDLS and CDR2 is YYNGEE. The CDR3 is 12 amino acids. V gave up 2 bases and J gave up 8 bases, with 10 bases separating them. CDR3 bases: TGTGCCAGCAGCGTGCAGGGGAGCGGCTACACCTTC. Translation: CASSVQGSGYTF.

This rearrangement joins TRBV10-3 to TRBJ2-6; 10 nucleotides agree with TRBD1. The V gene end was trimmed by 10 bases and the J gene end by 3 bases; junction bases not matched to a gene: 9. The CDR3 consists of 16 residues. Germline assignment: CDR1 ENHRY and CDR2 SYGVKD. The CDR3 loop reads CASRRQGAGGANVLTF. In DNA, the CDR3 is TGTGCCAGCAGAAGACAGGGGGCGGGTGGGGCCAACGTCCTGACTTTC.

CDR3 DNA: TGTGCCAGCAGCCAAACGACAGGGGGCGGGGAGACCCAGTACTTC. The encoded protein is CASSQTTGGGETQYF. The rearrangement joins TRBV4-2 to TRBJ2-5; 10 bases are a match to TRBD1. Germline trimming cut 2 bases from V and 5 bases from J; bases unmatched to any gene: 5. The CDR3 sequence is 15 residues long. Per the germline V gene, CDR1 is LGHNA and CDR2 is YNFKEQ.

V gene TRBV6-5 combines with J gene TRBJ1-1, with D unclear. Germline V gene lookup returns CDR1 MNHEY and CDR2 SVGAGI. The CDR3 extends over 13 amino acids. The germline V and J ends were trimmed by 8 bases and 0 bases, with 10 bases remaining between them. Here the CDR3 reads CASCKSMNTEAFF. The CDR3 DNA is TGTGCCAGCTGCAAAAGCATGAACACTGAAGCTTTCTTT.

This clone was recorded at least ten times. The sample holds other DNA sequences that translate to the same CDR3. The rearrangement joins TRBV5-4 to TRBJ1-1; D not certain. V dropped 4 bases and J dropped 3 bases, with 4 bases sitting between them. The CDR3 is 11 residues long. Per germline, CDR1 SGHNT and CDR2 YYREEE (reference sequence). CDR3 in DNA: TGTGCCAGCAGCGACTACACTGAAGCTTTCTTT. As protein: CASSDYTEAFF.

This chain joins TRBV25-1 and TRBJ2-2; the D is unclear. The ends were cut back, 7 bases at V and 6 bases at J, with 21 bases in the middle. CDR1 is MGHDK and CDR2 is SYGVNS in the germline V gene. The CDR3 is 16 residues long. The CDR3 here is CASMYLRVDPSGELFF. DNA of the CDR3: TGTGCCAGCATGTACCTCCGGGTAGACCCGTCCGGGGAGCTGTTTTTT.

The rearrangement joins TRBV19 to TRBJ2-7; the D is unclear. The CDR3 is 14 amino acids. Germline V gene data show CDR1 as LNHDA and CDR2 as SQIVND (reference sequence). Trimming removed 1 base at V and 2 bases at J, with 9 bases between. This CDR3 reads CASSIVNGPYEQYF. CDR3 bases: TGTGCCAGTAGTATAGTTAACGGTCCCTACGAGCAGTACTTC.

The V gene is TRBV7-2, the J gene TRBJ1-1; the D gene is possibly TRBD1 (5 bases). The CDR3 runs to 13 residues. Germline assignment: CDR1 SGHTA and CDR2 FQGNSA. The V end was cut by 1 base, the J end by 6 bases, with 9 bases between. This CDR3 is CASSLVRDAEAFF. DNA of the CDR3: TGTGCCAGCAGCTTAGTCAGGGATGCTGAAGCTTTCTTT.

The gene calls are TRBV7-6 and TRBJ1-1; D not resolved. This CDR3 comprises 13 residues. Germline loops: CDR1 SGHVS, CDR2 FNYEAQ. Trimming pared 4 bases from V and 0 bases from J, leaving 6 bases between. CDR3 coding DNA: TGTGCCAGCAGCTCTTCTATGAACACTGAAGCTTTCTTT. It is translated as CASSSSMNTEAFF.

The chain is built from TRBV19 and TRBJ1-2; D is perhaps TRBD1 (6 bases). The V and J ends lost 6 bases and 12 bases respectively, with 17 bases between them. The CDR3 contains 12 residues. The germline gives CDR1 LNHDA, CDR2 SQIVND (reference sequence). The CDR3 nucleotides are TGTGCCAGTAGAGGACAGCCTGGGTTCCACACCTTC. Its protein product is CASRGQPGFHTF. The full variable domain, rest sourced from reference TRBV19 and TRBJ1-2, is DGGITQSPKYLFRKEGQNVTLSCEQNLNHDAMYWYRQDPGQGLRLIYYSQIVNDFQKGDIAEGYSVSREKKESFPLTVTSAQKNPTAFYLCASRGQPGFHTFGSGTRLTVV.

V and J are TRBV5-1 and TRBJ2-7; 9 bases line up with TRBD1. J gave up 5 bases and V 5 bases, and 2 bases lay outside the gene matches. The germline CDR1 and CDR2 sequences are SGHRS and YFSETQ. The CDR3 runs to 12 residues. The CDR3 sequence: CASRRDRDEQYF. The DNA for the CDR3 is TGCGCCAGCAGACGGGACAGGGACGAGCAGTACTTC. Full variable domain (rest looked up from reference TRBV5-1 and TRBJ2-7): KAGVTQTPRYLIKTRGQQVTLSCSPISGHRSVSWYQQTPGQGLQFLFEYFSETQRNKGNFPGRFSGRQFSNSRSEMNVSTLELGDSALYLCASRRDRDEQYFGPGTRLTVT.